This T cell receptor (beta chain) was recorded in a study of blood T cell repertoires in COVID-19. On the study more broadly: Samples came from the United States, Italy and Spain, spanning acute and convalescent COVID-19. PBMCs, B-cell-depleted T cells, or T cells provided the cDNA or gDNA that made up the material.

The repertoire was sequenced with immunoSEQ multiplex PCR; TCRdb's copy has only in-frame clones and lacks some. Of more than 200,000 clones listed, about 85% are singletons. This CDR3 is built from 17 residues. Trimming removed 1 base at V and 0 bases at J, with 14 bases between. Germline assignment: CDR1 SEHNR and CDR2 FQNEAQ (reference sequence). Sequenced input: peripheral blood. The sequence was collected from a woman in her forties or fifties with COVID-19, enrolled during active disease. This chain uses TRBV7-9 with TRBJ2-3, with a tentative D call TRBD1 (6 bases). DNA of the CDR3: TGTGCCAGCAGCTTAGAATCATGGGGGCCCAGCACAGATACGCAGTATTTT. Protein: CASSLESWGPSTDTQYF.